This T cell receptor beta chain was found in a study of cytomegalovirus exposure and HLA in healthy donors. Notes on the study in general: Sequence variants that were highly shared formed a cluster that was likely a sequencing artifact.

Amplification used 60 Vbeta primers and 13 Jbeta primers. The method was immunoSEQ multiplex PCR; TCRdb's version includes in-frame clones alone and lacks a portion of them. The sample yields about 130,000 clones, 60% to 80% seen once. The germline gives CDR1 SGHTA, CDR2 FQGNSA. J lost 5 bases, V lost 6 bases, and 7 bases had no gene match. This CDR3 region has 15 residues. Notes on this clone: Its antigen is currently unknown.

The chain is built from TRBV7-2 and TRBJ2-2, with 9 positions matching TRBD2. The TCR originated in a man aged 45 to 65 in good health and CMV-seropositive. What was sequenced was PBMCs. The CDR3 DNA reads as TGTGCCAGCAGGGTAGCGGGAGCGGGGACCGGGGAGCTGTTTTTT. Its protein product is CASRVAGAGTGELFF.